The entry below gives a single T cell receptor (beta chain) sequence along with its context. Repertoires were generated with immunoSEQ multiplex PCR, while TCRdb's copy carries only in-frame clones and drops some. Of about 140,000 clones in the sample, 92% were seen once. This sample was included in a study of T cell responses to AZD1222 COVID-19 vaccine. Pooling of second doses given at about 4 or about 12 weeks was done. The V and J ends lost 2 bases and 9 bases respectively, with 17 bases between them. Germline CDR1 and CDR2: SGHTA and FQGNSA. The CDR3 is 16 amino acids. The origin of this receptor is an adult who received the AZD1222 COVID-19 vaccine. The chain couples TRBV7-2 to TRBJ1-6; D might be TRBD1 (5 bases). The sample was peripheral blood, taken 28 days after the second AZD1222 dose. CDR3 nucleotide sequence: TGTGCCAGCAGCTTACGCCCCGGGGGTTTGGGTTCACCCCTCCACTTT. This codes for CASSLRPGGLGSPLHF.